A selection of T cell receptor beta chains follows, all from one sample in a study of T cell responses to AZD1222 COVID-19 vaccine. Only in-frame clones appear in the TCRdb table, and some are missing; sequencing was by immunoSEQ multiplex PCR. The table shows under 100,000 clones, with about 91% occurring only once. The sample consisted of peripheral blood, taken on day 0 of MenACWY control vaccination. The receptors shown here come from an adult in good health. The conserved cysteine and the conserved F or W are not part of the CDR3 here. The size entry is marked missing in some rows and otherwise reads once, few, many or a size class.

clone_size: NA
j_call: TRBJ1-2
v_call: TRBV21-1
cdr3_length: 12
cdr3_aa: ASSLILKNYGYT

clone_size: NA
j_call: TRBJ2-1
v_call: TRBV19
cdr3_length: 16
cdr3_aa: ASSIQPPRAGFYNEQF

clone_size: NA
j_call: TRBJ2-5
v_call: TRBV11-1
cdr3_length: 12
cdr3_aa: ASSRLAGEETQY

clone_size: NA
j_call: TRBJ2-1
v_call: TRBV19
cdr3_length: 12
cdr3_aa: ASTAGLAYNEQF

clone_size: NA
j_call: TRBJ2-7
v_call: TRBV7-2
cdr3_length: 14
cdr3_aa: ASSTEGELVSYEQY

clone_size: NA
j_call: TRBJ2-2
v_call: TRBV11-2
cdr3_length: 11
cdr3_aa: ASSFTSGGELF

clone_size: NA
j_call: TRBJ2-2
v_call: TRBV6-2/TRBV6-3
cdr3_length: 16
cdr3_aa: ASSAPLDRGVSGGELF

clone_size: NA
j_call: TRBJ1-4
v_call: TRBV5-1
cdr3_length: 11
cdr3_aa: ASSGTGNEKLF

clone_size: NA
j_call: TRBJ2-3
v_call: TRBV7-7
cdr3_length: 14
cdr3_aa: ASSPSLGGGVVTQY

clone_size: NA
j_call: TRBJ2-7
v_call: TRBV6-5
cdr3_length: 13
cdr3_aa: ASSSTGLSSYEQY

clone_size: NA
j_call: TRBJ2-1
v_call: TRBV3-1/TRBV3-2
cdr3_length: 15
cdr3_aa: ASSPHHRDKLQNEQF

clone_size: NA
j_call: TRBJ2-5
v_call: TRBV29-1
cdr3_length: 12
cdr3_aa: SVTTGQGGETQY

clone_size: once
j_call: TRBJ2-2
v_call: TRBV5-8
cdr3_length: 12
cdr3_aa: ASSPQGVAGELF

clone_size: NA
j_call: TRBJ2-5
v_call: TRBV28
cdr3_length: 9
cdr3_aa: ASGPQETQY

clone_size: NA
j_call: TRBJ2-2
v_call: TRBV28
cdr3_length: 11
cdr3_aa: ASSFPNTGELF

clone_size: NA
j_call: TRBJ1-5
v_call: TRBV28
cdr3_length: 13
cdr3_aa: ASSSRGGLNQPQH

clone_size: NA
j_call: TRBJ1-1
v_call: TRBV2
cdr3_length: 11
cdr3_aa: ASSDFRETEAF

clone_size: NA
j_call: TRBJ1-2
v_call: TRBV28
cdr3_length: 11
cdr3_aa: ASTSRANYGYT

clone_size: NA
j_call: TRBJ2-2
v_call: TRBV5-1
cdr3_length: 14
cdr3_aa: ASSYRTSGDTGELF

clone_size: NA
j_call: TRBJ2-2
v_call: TRBV7-3
cdr3_length: 14
cdr3_aa: ASSFGPGLGTGELF

clone_size: NA
j_call: TRBJ1-1
v_call: TRBV29-1
cdr3_length: 10
cdr3_aa: SVELQVFEAF

clone_size: NA
j_call: TRBJ1-1
v_call: TRBV5-1
cdr3_length: 12
cdr3_aa: ASSSQGGRTEAF

clone_size: NA
j_call: TRBJ2-7
v_call: TRBV5-1
cdr3_length: 12
cdr3_aa: ASSSTGQGGEQY

clone_size: NA
j_call: TRBJ1-2
v_call: TRBV7-2
cdr3_length: 12
cdr3_aa: ASSFETRNYGYT

clone_size: once
j_call: TRBJ2-2
v_call: TRBV5-1
cdr3_length: 13
cdr3_aa: ASSFEGPNTGELF

clone_size: once
j_call: TRBJ1-5
v_call: TRBV28
cdr3_length: 10
cdr3_aa: ASSEAAQPQH

clone_size: NA
j_call: TRBJ1-3
v_call: TRBV7-8
cdr3_length: 14
cdr3_aa: ASSLVPGFSGNTIY

clone_size: NA
j_call: TRBJ1-2
v_call: TRBV12-3/TRBV12-4
cdr3_length: 10
cdr3_aa: ASSPLDYGYT

clone_size: NA
j_call: TRBJ2-7
v_call: TRBV9
cdr3_length: 13
cdr3_aa: ASSVGGQGAYEQY

clone_size: NA
j_call: TRBJ1-5
v_call: TRBV4-3
cdr3_length: 13
cdr3_aa: ASSQTLYSNQPQH

clone_size: NA
j_call: TRBJ1-6
v_call: TRBV7-6
cdr3_length: 11
cdr3_aa: ASSLERGSPLH

clone_size: NA
j_call: TRBJ2-7
v_call: TRBV29-1
cdr3_length: 11
cdr3_aa: SVDVSGSLEQY

clone_size: NA
j_call: TRBJ2-5
v_call: TRBV28
cdr3_length: 12
cdr3_aa: ASRPGGDQETQY

clone_size: NA
j_call: TRBJ2-4
v_call: TRBV24-1
cdr3_length: 13
cdr3_aa: ATSDREGPKNIQY

clone_size: NA
j_call: TRBJ2-7
v_call: TRBV7-3
cdr3_length: 12
cdr3_aa: ASSLGLAGGEQY

clone_size: NA
j_call: TRBJ2-3
v_call: TRBV19
cdr3_length: 14
cdr3_aa: ASSVPGRIHTDTQY

clone_size: NA
j_call: TRBJ1-2
v_call: TRBV6-6
cdr3_length: 14
cdr3_aa: ASSRLPGPTNYGYT

clone_size: NA
j_call: TRBJ1-4
v_call: TRBV5-1
cdr3_length: 12
cdr3_aa: ASSFQGVAEKLF

clone_size: few
j_call: TRBJ2-7
v_call: TRBV6-4
cdr3_length: 15
cdr3_aa: ASSDDPGTLGPYEQY

clone_size: NA
j_call: TRBJ2-5
v_call: TRBV6-5
cdr3_length: 13
cdr3_aa: ASRRYRVPQETQY

clone_size: NA
j_call: TRBJ1-1
v_call: TRBV6-5
cdr3_length: 14
cdr3_aa: ASSYSSSGGSTEAF

clone_size: NA
j_call: TRBJ2-7
v_call: TRBV5-1
cdr3_length: 13
cdr3_aa: ASSCPLTQTYEQY

clone_size: few
j_call: TRBJ2-7
v_call: TRBV28
cdr3_length: 11
cdr3_aa: ASSLRLSYEQY

clone_size: NA
j_call: TRBJ2-4
v_call: TRBV9
cdr3_length: 13
cdr3_aa: ASTPCRQVKNIQY

clone_size: NA
j_call: TRBJ1-3
v_call: TRBV6-5
cdr3_length: 14
cdr3_aa: ASSYVPGLAGNTIY

clone_size: once
j_call: TRBJ2-2
v_call: TRBV5-6
cdr3_length: 13
cdr3_aa: ASSWGQGNTGELF

clone_size: NA
j_call: TRBJ2-7
v_call: TRBV6-5
cdr3_length: 12
cdr3_aa: ASSPDIMVYEQY

clone_size: NA
j_call: TRBJ1-2
v_call: TRBV30
cdr3_length: 12
cdr3_aa: AWSRDRSMRGYT

clone_size: NA
j_call: TRBJ2-5
v_call: TRBV7-9
cdr3_length: 12
cdr3_aa: ASSLDRQGETQY

clone_size: NA
j_call: TRBJ1-1
v_call: TRBV5-1
cdr3_length: 13
cdr3_aa: ASSLTGTSNTEAF

clone_size: NA
j_call: TRBJ2-1
v_call: TRBV15
cdr3_length: 11
cdr3_aa: ATSRDQGFEQF

clone_size: NA
j_call: TRBJ1-5
v_call: TRBV6-5
cdr3_length: 13
cdr3_aa: ASSYVGGSGQPQH

clone_size: NA
j_call: TRBJ1-1
v_call: TRBV6-2/TRBV6-3
cdr3_length: 13
cdr3_aa: ASSYSNGGGTEAF

clone_size: NA
j_call: TRBJ1-6
v_call: TRBV7-2
cdr3_length: 13
cdr3_aa: ASSPSDRVNSPLH

clone_size: NA
j_call: TRBJ1-1
v_call: TRBV28
cdr3_length: 13
cdr3_aa: ASSLSPQGSTEAF

clone_size: NA
j_call: TRBJ1-6
v_call: TRBV5-6
cdr3_length: 16
cdr3_aa: ASSLARQGARYNSPLH

clone_size: NA
j_call: TRBJ2-7
v_call: TRBV28
cdr3_length: 14
cdr3_aa: ASSSFWGGHTYEQY

clone_size: NA
j_call: TRBJ2-3
v_call: TRBV6-5
cdr3_length: 14
cdr3_aa: ASSYGDCRSTDTQY

clone_size: NA
j_call: TRBJ2-5
v_call: TRBV28
cdr3_length: 13
cdr3_aa: ASSSRYRLEETQY